These 2 T cell receptor beta chains were all obtained from the same sample, sequenced in a study of blood T cells in healthy people across ages. A second about 6 to 11 cycle PCR used barcoded and J-beta primers. TCRdb called the 5' RACE reads again in MiXCR, with one record for every CDR3 protein. The sample lists about 1.7 million distinct CDR3 sequences, approximately 30% occurring once. Input material: blood. Source of these receptors: a woman between 25 and 40 years old in good health.

This rearrangement joins TRBV2 to TRBJ2-3; D is ambiguous. With 6 bases removed from V and 6 bases from J, the gap between germline ends came to 10 bases. The CDR3 spans 12 residues. CDR1 and CDR2 from the germline V gene are SNHLY and FYNNEI. The CDR3 DNA reads TGTGCCAGCAGCACGTCAGTGGATACGCAGTATTTT. Its translation: CASSTSVDTQYF.

This clonotype was detected only once. This chain connects TRBV15 to TRBJ2-1, with D perhaps TRBD1 or TRBD2 (5 bases each). The germline V gene has CDR1 LNHNV and CDR2 YYDKDF (reference sequence). The V end lost 5 bases, the J end lost 2 bases, and 13 bases lay between the germline ends. This CDR3 contains 15 residues. CDR3 DNA: TGTGCCACCAGCTCGGGACGGGGCACCTACAATGAGCAGTTCTTC. Translating gives CATSSGRGTYNEQFF.